This is a list of T cell receptor beta chains from one sample in a study of T cell changes during pregnancy in multiple sclerosis. Clones were read by immunoSEQ multiplex PCR, and TCRdb kept only the in-frame ones, dropping some. This sample carries about 88,000 clones, roughly 90% of them seen once, and the ten largest clones take roughly 1.4%. The sequenced sample was peripheral blood, obtained in the first trimester of pregnancy. These receptors were obtained from a female donor with multiple sclerosis, enrolled in a pregnancy study. CDR3s include the opening cysteine and the closing phenylalanine or tryptophan. Fields, in order: J gene, V gene, clone size, D gene, CDR3 protein, CDR3 DNA. A D gene is named only where the DNA matches it firmly. For some rows the clone size is stated as once, few or many, or as a class when expanded; others skip it.

TRBJ2-1	TRBV4-3	NA	TRBD2	CASSQVEGLAGYNEQFF	TGCGCCAGCAGCCAAGTAGAGGGACTAGCGGGGTACAATGAGCAGTTCTTC
TRBJ1-2	TRBV7-2	NA	NA	CASSLTVGGIDYTF	TGTGCCAGCAGCTTAACGGTGGGGGGAATCGACTACACCTTC
TRBJ2-5	TRBV5-1	NA	TRBD2	CASSKTSGQHQETQYF	TGCGCCAGCAGCAAGACTAGCGGGCAACACCAAGAGACCCAGTACTTC
TRBJ2-7	TRBV4-1	NA	NA	CASSHQQGYEQYF	TGCGCCAGCAGCCATCAACAGGGTTACGAGCAGTACTTC
TRBJ2-7	TRBV28	NA	TRBD1	CASSFRRTGGYEQYF	TGTGCCAGCAGTTTTCGTCGGACAGGGGGCTACGAGCAGTACTTC
TRBJ2-3	TRBV28	NA	NA	CASSLTRLPGTSTDTQYF	TGTGCCAGCAGTCTAACTCGCCTCCCCGGGACTAGCACAGATACGCAGTATTTT
TRBJ2-3	TRBV5-1	NA	NA	CASSLEFGEGGTDTQYF	TGCGCCAGCAGCTTGGAGTTCGGCGAGGGGGGCACAGATACGCAGTATTTT
TRBJ1-2	TRBV5-1	NA	TRBD1	CASSRGTVFGYTF	TGCGCCAGCAGCCGCGGGACAGTCTTTGGCTACACCTTC
TRBJ2-5	TRBV12-5	NA	TRBD1	CASGLGDRAGETQYF	TGTGCTAGTGGTTTGGGGGACAGGGCTGGTGAGACCCAGTACTTC
TRBJ2-3	TRBV6-5	NA	NA	CASSYWGGEDTQYF	TGTGCCAGCAGTTATTGGGGAGGTGAAGATACGCAGTATTTT
TRBJ1-2	TRBV4-2	NA	TRBD1	CASSQFGTGGGYTF	TGTGCCAGCAGCCAATTTGGCACAGGGGGCGGCTACACCTTC
TRBJ1-1	TRBV5-6	NA	NA	CASSLASGTEAFF	TGTGCCAGCAGCTTGGCCAGCGGGACTGAAGCTTTCTTT
TRBJ2-2	TRBV27	NA	TRBD1	CASSLSTGGRGELFF	TGTGCCAGCAGTTTATCGACAGGGGGACGCGGGGAGCTGTTTTTT
TRBJ2-1	TRBV5-4	NA	NA	CASSLVGLQPSEQFF	TGTGCCAGCAGCTTGGTTGGGCTACAGCCATCCGAGCAGTTCTTC
TRBJ2-1	TRBV5-1	NA	TRBD2	CASSLRLAGGLNEQFF	TGCGCCAGCAGCCTTCGACTAGCGGGAGGGCTAAATGAGCAGTTCTTC
TRBJ2-7	TRBV7-2	NA	TRBD2	CASSVTSGSAQYF	TGTGCCAGCAGCGTGACTAGCGGGAGTGCGCAGTACTTC
TRBJ2-1	TRBV13	NA	TRBD2	CASSSRGAGGSEQFF	TGTGCCAGCAGCTCCCGGGGAGCGGGAGGCAGTGAGCAGTTCTTC
TRBJ2-7	TRBV2	NA	NA	CASSPKLTYEQYF	TGTGCCAGCAGCCCCAAGCTGACCTACGAGCAGTACTTC
TRBJ2-7	TRBV18	NA	NA	CASSLQEYYEQYF	TGTGCCAGCTCACTGCAGGAATACTACGAGCAGTACTTC
TRBJ1-1	TRBV5-1	NA	NA	CASSLGGGGTEAFF	TGCGCCAGCAGCTTGGGCGGGGGTGGGACTGAAGCTTTCTTT
TRBJ2-7	TRBV9	NA	NA	CASSVSPNLGSSYEQYF	TGTGCCAGCAGCGTAAGCCCAAATTTAGGGAGCTCCTACGAGCAGTACTTC
TRBJ1-2	TRBV27	NA	TRBD1	CASRKTGFGYGYTF	TGTGCCAGCAGGAAGACAGGGTTTGGGTATGGCTACACCTTC
TRBJ2-3	TRBV15	NA	NA	CATSRGSGAMGTDTQYF	TGTGCCACCAGCAGAGGGTCAGGGGCAATGGGGACAGATACGCAGTATTTT
TRBJ2-7	TRBV7-9	few	TRBD2	CASSPRGGAYEQYF	TGTGCCAGCAGCCCCCGGGGAGGGGCCTACGAGCAGTACTTC
TRBJ2-1	TRBV4-2	NA	TRBD2	CASSQDRSSSGRAGRYNEQFF	TGTGCCAGCAGCCAAGATCGATCCTCTAGCGGGAGGGCCGGAAGGTACAATGAGCAGTTCTTC